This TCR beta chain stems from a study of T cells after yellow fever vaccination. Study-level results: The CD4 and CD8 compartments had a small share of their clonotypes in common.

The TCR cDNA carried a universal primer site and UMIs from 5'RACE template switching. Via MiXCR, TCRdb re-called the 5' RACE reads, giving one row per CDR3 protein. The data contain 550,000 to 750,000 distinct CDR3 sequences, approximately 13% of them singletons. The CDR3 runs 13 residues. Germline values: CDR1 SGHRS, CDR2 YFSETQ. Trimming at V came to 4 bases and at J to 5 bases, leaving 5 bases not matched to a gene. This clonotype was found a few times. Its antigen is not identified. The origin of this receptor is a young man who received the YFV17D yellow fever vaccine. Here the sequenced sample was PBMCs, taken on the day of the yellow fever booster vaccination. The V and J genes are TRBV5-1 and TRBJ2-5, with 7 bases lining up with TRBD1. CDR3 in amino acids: CASSVTGMETQYF. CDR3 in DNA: TGCGCCAGCAGCGTGACAGGGATGGAGACCCAGTACTTC.